The 30 T cell receptor beta chains in this list originate from one sample, sequenced in a study of blood T cell repertoires in COVID-19 (dated by TCRdb to 2020 to 2022). Receptors were amplified or captured by the immunoSEQ multiplex PCR assay. Entries here come from immuneACCESS through TCRdb and include only in-frame sequences with V and J called. Some clones fail to appear in such tables; in the studies checked, an unresolved V gene covers under half of the shortfall, and the cause of the remainder is unknown. Recorded for this sample are 85,000 to 120,000 clones; roughly 80% of them occurred a single time. Roughly 13% of the sample goes to the ten largest clones. The sample was peripheral blood. These receptors all stem from a woman aged 55-70 years with acute or convalescent COVID-19.

CDR3 nucleotide sequence: TGCGCCAGCAGCTTGGCCCCTCCAGGGCTTAATGAAAAACTGTTTTTT. It encodes CASSLAPPGLNEKLFF. The chain employs TRBV5-1 and TRBJ1-4; maybe TRBD1 (5 bases). The CDR3 loop spans 16 amino acids. V gave up 0 bases and J gave up 4 bases, with 13 bases separating them. Germline-derived CDR1 and CDR2 are SGHRS and YFSETQ.

This chain uses TRBV7-8 with TRBJ1-2; no firm D call. Germline CDR1 reads SGHVS; CDR2 reads FQNEAQ. The length of the CDR3 is 12 residues. V was trimmed by 5 bases and J by 0 bases, leaving 4 bases between them. CDR3 residues: CASSAANYGYTF. In nucleotides, the CDR3 is TGTGCCAGCAGCGCAGCTAACTATGGCTACACCTTC.

V usage is TRBV18 and J usage is TRBJ1-4; D unclear. V gave up 4 bases and J gave up 5 bases, with 8 bases separating them. CDR1 and CDR2 from the germline V gene are KGHSH and LQKENI. The CDR3 has 13 residues. The CDR3 is CASSQWQNEKLFF. The DNA of the CDR3 is TGTGCCAGCTCACAGTGGCAGAATGAAAAACTGTTTTTT.

The CDR3: CASSRGSGVDGQPQHF. The DNA of the CDR3 is TGCGCCAGCAGCCGAGGTTCAGGGGTCGATGGACAGCCCCAGCATTTT. This chain links TRBV4-1 with TRBJ1-5; tentative D call: TRBD1 (6 bases). V gave up 4 bases and J gave up 7 bases, with 20 bases separating them. The CDR3 runs to 16 residues. Germline V gene data show CDR1 as MGHRA and CDR2 as YSYEKL.

This clone appeared a single time. The chain carries TRBV28 and TRBJ1-2; 7 positions match TRBD1. The germline gives CDR1 MDHEN, CDR2 SYDVKM. CDR3 length equals 15 residues. V shed 7 bases and J 0 bases; nucleotides not matched to a gene: 8. The CDR3 DNA is TGTGCCAGCAAGTTGCCGGGGACAGCTAACTATGGCTACACCTTC. Translated: CASKLPGTANYGYTF.

The V and J genes are TRBV6-5 and TRBJ2-7; TRBD1 aligns across 7 bases. Germline V lookup: CDR1 MNHEY, CDR2 SVGAGI. The CDR3 length is 14 residues. J was trimmed by 3 bases and V by 5 bases; bases with no gene match: 7. The CDR3 sequence: CASSLRQGHYEQYF. Written as DNA, the CDR3 is TGTGCCAGCAGTCTCCGACAGGGACACTACGAGCAGTACTTC.

The chain carries TRBV5-6 and TRBJ2-5, with 8 bases lining up with TRBD2. V lost 1 base to trimming and J lost 4 bases; unmatched junction nucleotides: 0. Germline lookup yields CDR1 SGHDT and CDR2 YYEEEE. The CDR3 is made up of 13 amino acids. This CDR3 is CASSLSGGETQYF. The CDR3 DNA follows: TGTGCCAGCAGCTTGAGCGGGGGAGAGACCCAGTACTTC.

The V and J genes are TRBV5-1 and TRBJ1-1; unclear D gene. CDR1 and CDR2 from the germline V gene are SGHRS and YFSETQ. Trimming shortened V by 0 bases and J by 0 bases, and 6 bases separated the two germline ends. The CDR3 has 14 residues. The CDR3 DNA reads as TGCGCCAGCAGCTTGGCCAATCTGAACACTGAAGCTTTCTTT. Translating it yields CASSLANLNTEAFF.

The chain carries TRBV10-2 and TRBJ2-7; no reliable D call. Germline V CDR1 and CDR2: WSHSY, SAAADI. This CDR3 contains 16 residues. V was shortened by 3 bases and J by 0 bases, with 15 bases between the two germline ends. The chain's CDR3 is CASSDQLARHSYEQYF. In DNA, the CDR3 is TGCGCCAGCAGTGATCAGCTGGCCAGGCACTCCTACGAGCAGTACTTC.

The chain links TRBV2 to TRBJ1-3; tentative D call: TRBD1 (6 bases). V lost 4 bases and J 2 bases, leaving 15 bases between the germline ends. The CDR3 length is 16 residues. CDR1 is SNHLY and CDR2 is FYNNEI in the germline V gene. CDR3 DNA: TGTGCCAGCAGTGTAGAAGGGGGGGCCGCTGGAAACACCATATATTTT. Protein product: CASSVEGGAAGNTIYF. The variable domain in full, completed from reference TRBV2 and TRBJ1-3, reads EPEVTQTPSHQVTQMGQEVILRCVPISNHLYFYWYRQILGQKVEFLVSFYNNEISEKSEIFDDQFSVERPDGSNFTLKIRSTKLEDSAMYFCASSVEGGAAGNTIYFGEGSWLTVV.

The chain is built from TRBV7-3 and TRBJ2-1, with D possibly matching TRBD2 (6 bases). The length of the CDR3 is 15 residues. Germline CDR1 reads SGHTA; CDR2 reads FQGTGA. Trimming removed 3 bases from V and 9 bases from J, with 18 bases in between. This CDR3 is CASSLLPSVHGEQFF. The CDR3 DNA reads as TGTGCCAGCAGCTTGCTGCCTAGCGTCCATGGTGAGCAGTTCTTC.

The chain links TRBV5-1 to TRBJ2-2, with a tentative D call TRBD1 (5 bases). CDR1 and CDR2 from the germline V gene are SGHRS and YFSETQ. Deletions cut 3 bases from V and 4 bases from J, with 10 bases between. The CDR3 is 14 residues long. In DNA form, the CDR3 reads TGCGCCAGCAGCTCCTTGGGGCTCACCGGGGAGCTGTTTTTT. It encodes CASSSLGLTGELFF.

This CDR3 reads CASSVDRGYTEAFF. CDR3 nucleotides: TGTGCCAGCAGCGTGGACAGGGGGTACACTGAAGCTTTCTTT. V is TRBV5-4 and J is TRBJ1-1, with 10 bases aligning to TRBD1. This CDR3 has 14 amino acids. The ends lost 4 bases at V and 3 bases at J; junction bases unmatched: 3. CDR1 and CDR2 from the germline V gene are SGHNT and YYREEE (reference sequence).

This chain connects TRBV7-3 to TRBJ2-1; 7 positions match TRBD2. V lost 5 bases and J lost 0; bases outside the gene matches: 7. Germline lookup yields CDR1 SGHTA and CDR2 FQGTGA. The CDR3 spans 16 residues. The CDR3 spells CASSGDLAGSYNEQFF. As DNA, the CDR3 is TGTGCCAGCAGCGGCGATTTAGCGGGCTCCTACAATGAGCAGTTCTTC.

V and J are TRBV4-2 and TRBJ1-2; the match to TRBD1 covers 10 bases. The CDR3 spans 14 residues. The J segment lost 4 bases and the V segment lost 4 bases, leaving 3 bases of the junction unmatched. From germline, CDR1 is LGHNA and CDR2 YNFKEQ. The CDR3 DNA sequence: TGTGCCAGCAGCCCGGGACAGGGGAGCTATGGCTACACCTTC. Amino acid sequence: CASSPGQGSYGYTF.

V usage is TRBV19 and J usage is TRBJ1-1, with TRBD1 as a possible D gene (6 bases). The CDR3 is 16 amino acids. With 5 bases removed from V and 1 base from J, the gap between germline ends came to 17 bases. The germline gives CDR1 LNHDA, CDR2 SQIVND (reference sequence). The CDR3 region has the DNA TGTGCCAGTAGTTACCAGGGGTCGAGGGCGAACACTGAAGCTTTCTTT. Its protein is CASSYQGSRANTEAFF. Together with reference TRBV19 and TRBJ1-1, the CDR3 gives the full variable domain: DGGITQSPKYLFRKEGQNVTLSCEQNLNHDAMYWYRQDPGQGLRLIYYSQIVNDFQKGDIAEGYSVSREKKESFPLTVTSAQKNPTAFYLCASSYQGSRANTEAFFGQGTRLTVV.

V gene TRBV10-3 combines with J gene TRBJ1-2, with TRBD1 identical over 7 bases. This CDR3 is built from 13 residues. Germline V lookup: CDR1 ENHRY, CDR2 SYGVKD. The ends lost 7 bases at V and 4 bases at J; junction bases unmatched: 6. The CDR3 reads CAINPTGAYGYTF. The CDR3, as DNA: TGTGCCATCAATCCAACAGGGGCCTATGGCTACACCTTC.

The J gene is TRBJ2-3, the V gene TRBV7-2; TRBD1 matches 7 bases. Trimming took 5 bases from V and 0 from J; bases not matched to a gene: 5. The CDR3 runs 15 residues. The germline CDR1 and CDR2 sequences are SGHTA and FQGNSA. The CDR3 loop is CASSPDRVSTDTQYF. The DNA for the CDR3 is TGTGCCAGCAGCCCTGACAGGGTTAGCACAGATACGCAGTATTTT.

This clone was recorded a few times. V gene TRBV16 combines with J gene TRBJ1-2; 9 bases match TRBD1. V was clipped by 0 bases and J by 7 bases; unmatched bases: 6. There are 15 residues in the CDR3. CDR1 is KGHSY, CDR2 FQNENV, per germline. CDR3 nucleotide sequence: TGTGCCAGCAGCCAATCGGGGACAGGGTCGGGTGGCTACACCTTC. Translating gives CASSQSGTGSGGYTF. Based on the CDR3 plus reference TRBV16 and TRBJ1-2, the full variable domain is GEEVAQTPKHLVRGEGQKAKLYCAPIKGHSYVFWYQQVLKNEFKFLISFQNENVFDETGMPKERFSAKCLPNSPCSLEIQATKLEDSAVYFCASSQSGTGSGGYTFGSGTRLTVV.

This clone appeared once. The rearrangement uses TRBV28 and TRBJ2-4; TRBD1 aligns across 8 bases. This CDR3 contains 12 residues. V shed 5 bases and J 7 bases; nucleotides not matched to a gene: 1. The germline gives CDR1 MDHEN, CDR2 SYDVKM. CDR3 nucleotides: TGTGCCAGCAGTCACAGGGGGAACATTCAGTACTTC. Encoded protein: CASSHRGNIQYF.

This chain connects TRBV3-1 (or the pseudogene TRBV3-2) to TRBJ1-1, with D perhaps TRBD1 (6 bases). CDR3 size: 13 residues. Germline loops: CDR1 LGHDT, CDR2 YNNKEL (reference sequence). V was pared by 4 bases and J by 4 bases, with 10 bases between. CDR3 sequence (DNA): TGTGCCAGCAGCCCGTGGGGGCGCACTGAAGCTTTCTTT. This sequence encodes CASSPWGRTEAFF.

The gene calls are TRBV6-5 and TRBJ2-7; D may be TRBD1 (6 bases). Trimming shortened V by 5 bases and J by 5 bases, and 13 bases separated the two germline ends. CDR1 and CDR2 from the germline V gene are MNHEY and SVGAGI. The CDR3 totals 13 residues. The CDR3 loop reads CASSRPQGNEQYF. In DNA form, the CDR3 reads TGTGCCAGCAGTCGTCCGCAGGGGAACGAGCAGTACTTC.

The chain has TRBV2 and TRBJ1-2; 8 positions match TRBD1. The germline CDR1 and CDR2 sequences are SNHLY and FYNNEI. Trimming cost V 4 bases and J 5 bases; bases outside gene matches: 6. The CDR3 loop spans 14 amino acids. CDR3 region: CASSARDRPYGYTF. The CDR3 region has the DNA TGTGCCAGCAGTGCTAGGGACAGGCCATATGGCTACACCTTC. The full variable domain, with the rest looked up from reference TRBV2 and TRBJ1-2, is EPEVTQTPSHQVTQMGQEVILRCVPISNHLYFYWYRQILGQKVEFLVSFYNNEISEKSEIFDDQFSVERPDGSNFTLKIRSTKLEDSAMYFCASSARDRPYGYTFGSGTRLTVV.

This clone was recorded a few times. The chain employs TRBV5-1 and TRBJ2-7; the match to TRBD1 covers 11 bases. This CDR3 has 14 amino acids. Germline assignment: CDR1 SGHRS and CDR2 YFSETQ. After removal of 4 bases from V and 6 bases from J, the junction contained 6 bases not matched to a gene. The CDR3 nucleotides read TGCGCCAGCAGCAATAGGACAGGGGGCGGCGAGCAGTACTTC. It yields the protein CASSNRTGGGEQYF. Using reference TRBV5-1 and TRBJ2-7 for the parts outside the CDR3, the full variable domain is KAGVTQTPRYLIKTRGQQVTLSCSPISGHRSVSWYQQTPGQGLQFLFEYFSETQRNKGNFPGRFSGRQFSNSRSEMNVSTLELGDSALYLCASSNRTGGGEQYFGPGTRLTVT.

J is TRBJ2-7 and V is TRBV27; D possibly corresponds to TRBD2 (7 bases). This CDR3 comprises 17 residues. Germline lookup yields CDR1 MNHEY and CDR2 SMNVEV (reference sequence). V lost 3 bases and J 5 bases, leaving 23 bases between the germline ends. The CDR3 region has the DNA TGTGCCAGCAGTTTTCCAGTTCCCCGGGGGGCGAGGAACGAGCAGTACTTC. Residues: CASSFPVPRGARNEQYF.

The gene calls are TRBV18 and TRBJ1-5; D call uncertain. Trimming pared 2 bases from V and 5 bases from J, leaving 7 bases between. This CDR3 is built from 13 residues. Germline V gives CDR1 KGHSH, CDR2 LQKENI. The CDR3 coding sequence is TGTGCCAGCTCACCAGCATTAGATCAGCCCCAGCATTTT. Translation: CASSPALDQPQHF. The whole variable domain, remainder taken from reference TRBV18 and TRBJ1-5, is NAGVMQNPRHLVRRRGQEARLRCSPMKGHSHVYWYRQLPEEGLKFMVYLQKENIIDESGMPKERFSAEFPKEGPSILRIQQVVRGDSAAYFCASSPALDQPQHFGDGTRLSIL.

V gene TRBV14 combines with J gene TRBJ2-1; 9 bases fit TRBD1. This CDR3 is 15 amino acids long. Germline lookup yields CDR1 SGHDN and CDR2 FVKESK. Germline trimming cut 4 bases from V and 4 bases from J; bases unmatched to any gene: 5. The CDR3 loop reads CASSRRDREYNEQFF. DNA for the CDR3: TGTGCCAGCAGCCGTCGGGACAGGGAATACAATGAGCAGTTCTTC.

The rearrangement uses TRBV10-3 and TRBJ2-1; 12 bases match TRBD2. After removal of 5 bases from V and 9 bases from J, the junction contained 11 bases not matched to a gene. The CDR3 sequence is 16 residues long. CDR1 ENHRY and CDR2 SYGVKD come from the germline V gene. The CDR3 DNA reads as TGTGCCATCAGTCCTAGCGGGAGGGCTCCCCCCAGTGAGCAGTTCTTC. Translation gives CAISPSGRAPPSEQFF.

The chain employs TRBV4-2 and TRBJ2-3, with D uncertain. Germline loops: CDR1 LGHNA, CDR2 YNFKEQ. The CDR3 spans 14 residues. The V and J ends lost 3 bases and 6 bases respectively, with 13 bases between them. CDR3 loop: CASSQLPTRDTQYF. The CDR3 nucleotides are TGTGCCAGCAGCCAGCTTCCTACCCGGGATACGCAGTATTTT.

The V call is TRBV7-2, the J call TRBJ2-3, with 12 bases fitting TRBD2. CDR1 is SGHTA, CDR2 FQGNSA, per germline. Losses at the gene ends were 6 bases for V and 6 bases for J; bases not matched to a gene: 7. The CDR3 sequence is 15 residues long. Here the CDR3 DNA reads TGTGCCAGCAGAAAGACTAGCGGGGGACCCGATACGCAGTATTTT. Encoded protein: CASRKTSGGPDTQYF.